Listed below are T cell receptor beta chains from one sample, sequenced in a study of blood T cell repertoires in COVID-19. The protocol was immunoSEQ multiplex PCR, while the TCRdb copy is restricted to in-frame clones and leaves out a portion. The data hold some 120,000 clones, with approximately 85% observed a single time. The sequencing sample was made of peripheral blood. The receptors stem from a human donor in a cohort sampled during active COVID-19. Each CDR3 is given with its conserved first and last residue. A D gene is named only where the DNA matches it firmly. Expanded clones get a size class; other rows say once, few or many, or leave the size out.

DNA | CDR3 | V | size | J | D | length
TGCGCCAGCAGCTTCTCGGCGGGAGAGCAGTTCTTC | CASSFSAGEQFF | TRBV5-1 | . | TRBJ2-1 | . | 12
TGTGCCAGCAGCCGGGGGGATTCACCCCTCCACTTT | CASSRGDSPLHF | TRBV7-9 | . | TRBJ1-6 | . | 12
TGTGCCAGCAGCTCCGGAGGCGGAGAAAAACTGTTTTTT | CASSSGGGEKLFF | TRBV7-7 | . | TRBJ1-4 | . | 13
TGTGCCAGCAGCCAAGGGACAGGGATAAACACTGAAGCTTTCTTT | CASSQGTGINTEAFF | TRBV3-1/TRBV3-2 | . | TRBJ1-1 | TRBD1 | 15
TGCAGCGTTGTACGCCTAGCGGGACTAAATGAGCAGTTCTTC | CSVVRLAGLNEQFF | TRBV29-1 | . | TRBJ2-1 | TRBD2 | 14
TGTGCCAGCAGTTACGAGCGTAATTCACCCCTCCACTTT | CASSYERNSPLHF | TRBV6-6 | few | TRBJ1-6 | . | 13
TGTGCCAGCTCAATCTCTCTAGCGGGGAGTAGCACAGATACGCAGTATTTT | CASSISLAGSSTDTQYF | TRBV18 | once | TRBJ2-3 | TRBD2 | 17
TGTGCCAGCAGTTACGAGGGGGGGACTAATGAAAAACTGTTTTTT | CASSYEGGTNEKLFF | TRBV6-5 | once | TRBJ1-4 | . | 15
TGTGCCAGCAAGGACAGGGTGGGCGCACCCCTCCACTTT | CASKDRVGAPLHF | TRBV25-1 | . | TRBJ1-6 | TRBD1 | 13
TGTGCCAGCAGCTTAGATAGCGGAGCAGATACGCAGTATTTT | CASSLDSGADTQYF | TRBV7-9 | once | TRBJ2-3 | . | 14
TGTGCCAGCAGCTTGGCCCCGGAGCGGGGGGCCCTCGATGAGCAGTTCTTC | CASSLAPERGALDEQFF | TRBV5-8 | . | TRBJ2-1 | TRBD2 | 17
TGTGCCACCAGCAGACCCCCCGGCGGATACCAGTACTTC | CATSRPPGGYQYF | TRBV15 | . | TRBJ2-5 | . | 13
TGTGCCAGCAGGAGCGGGGGGCAGGTAGATACGCAGTATTTT | CASRSGGQVDTQYF | TRBV27 | . | TRBJ2-3 | TRBD2 | 14
TGTGCCAGCAGCACAGACAGCGAGCAGTACTTC | CASSTDSEQYF | TRBV7-9 | . | TRBJ2-7 | . | 11
TGTGCCAGCAGCTTTCAGGGGTCGGGAGAGACCCAGTACTTC | CASSFQGSGETQYF | TRBV7-6 | once | TRBJ2-5 | . | 14
TGTGCCAGCAGCTTAGGGGTGAACACCGGGGAGCTGTTTTTT | CASSLGVNTGELFF | TRBV6-4 | . | TRBJ2-2 | . | 14
TGTGCCAGCAGCCAAGATACCGCGAGTACGCAGTATTTT | CASSQDTASTQYF | TRBV4-2 | . | TRBJ2-3 | . | 13
TGTGCCAGCAGCTTAGAGCGGGGGACTCAGGGGCAGTTCTTC | CASSLERGTQGQFF | TRBV7-9 | . | TRBJ2-1 | TRBD2 | 14
TGTGCCAGCAGTGAATATTCTTTGGGCAGGGCATGGGAGACCCAGTACTTC | CASSEYSLGRAWETQYF | TRBV25-1 | once | TRBJ2-5 | . | 17
TGCGCCAGCAGCTTGGAGGGGGTAGGAGTAACCTACGAGCAGTACTTC | CASSLEGVGVTYEQYF | TRBV5-1 | . | TRBJ2-7 | . | 16
TGTGCCAGCAGCCCTGCTGGACTAGCCTACAATGAGCAGTTCTTC | CASSPAGLAYNEQFF | TRBV14 | few | TRBJ2-1 | TRBD2 | 15
TGTGCCAGCAGCCGAAGTGCTAGCTCCAATGAGCAGTTCTTC | CASSRSASSNEQFF | TRBV3-1/TRBV3-2 | few | TRBJ2-1 | . | 14
TGTGCCAGCAACCAGGACAGGGCATCCGAAGCTTTCTTT | CASNQDRASEAFF | TRBV6-5 | few | TRBJ1-1 | TRBD1 | 13
TGTGCCAGCAGTCCGCACACGGGGGGGAACATTCAGTACTTC | CASSPHTGGNIQYF | TRBV2 | . | TRBJ2-4 | TRBD2 | 14
TGTGCCAGCAGCGGACAGGGCTATAATTCACCCCTCCACTTT | CASSGQGYNSPLHF | TRBV9 | . | TRBJ1-6 | TRBD1 | 14
TGCAGTGCTAGTTCTCTTTTTGGGCGGGGGGGAAACAATGAGCAGTTCTTC | CSASSLFGRGGNNEQFF | TRBV20-1 | . | TRBJ2-1 | TRBD2 | 17
TGTGCCAGCAGTTACCTCGGGACAGGGGGCGAGCAGTACTTC | CASSYLGTGGEQYF | TRBV6-2/TRBV6-3 | . | TRBJ2-7 | TRBD1 | 14
TGTGCCAGCAGCCCAACGGCTAGCGGGGGGCCTAGCACAGATACGCAGTATTTT | CASSPTASGGPSTDTQYF | TRBV7-2 | . | TRBJ2-3 | TRBD2 | 18
TGCGCCAGCAGCCAAGTAGGAGGGAATGGCTACACCTTC | CASSQVGGNGYTF | TRBV4-3 | . | TRBJ1-2 | . | 13
TGCGCCAGCAGCCAAGGACAGAACATGAACACTGAAGCTTTCTTT | CASSQGQNMNTEAFF | TRBV4-1 | . | TRBJ1-1 | . | 15
TGTGCCAGCAGCCAAAGACAGGGCCGGAACACTGAAGCTTTCTTT | CASSQRQGRNTEAFF | TRBV7-9 | once | TRBJ1-1 | TRBD1 | 15
TGTGCCAGCAGCTTGGTTGCGGGGGCGAACACTGAAGCTTTCTTT | CASSLVAGANTEAFF | TRBV5-4 | . | TRBJ1-1 | . | 15
TGCGCCAGCAGCCCCATAATTAGCGGGGGAGGCCAAGAGACCCAGTACTTC | CASSPIISGGGQETQYF | TRBV5-1 | . | TRBJ2-5 | TRBD2 | 17
TGTGCCAGCTCACCACAGGAGGGCGGGGTCCCTGGGTCACCCCTCCACTTT | CASSPQEGGVPGSPLHF | TRBV18 | . | TRBJ1-6 | . | 17
TGTGCCAGCAGTGAAGGGGGTATAGGGGGCCTCGGATATGAAAAACTGTTTTTT | CASSEGGIGGLGYEKLFF | TRBV6-1 | . | TRBJ1-4 | TRBD1 | 18
TGTGCCAGCAGCCAAGATACAGGGATTCAGGGGACCCAGTACTTC | CASSQDTGIQGTQYF | TRBV3-1/TRBV3-2 | . | TRBJ2-5 | . | 15
TGTGCCACCAGCAGTGATGCCGGGGGATTTAGGGAAGAGCAGTACTTC | CATSSDAGGFREEQYF | TRBV15 | few | TRBJ2-7 | . | 16
TGTGCCAGCAGCTTCCCTACAGGGGGCACTGAAGCTTTCTTT | CASSFPTGGTEAFF | TRBV7-2 | . | TRBJ1-1 | TRBD1 | 14
TGTGCCAGCAGCCCTAGACTAGCGGGCCTACCAGATACGCAGTATTTT | CASSPRLAGLPDTQYF | TRBV7-2 | . | TRBJ2-3 | TRBD2 | 16
TGCGCCAGCAGCCAAGTAGCGGGGTACGGCGGGGAGCTGTTTTTT | CASSQVAGYGGELFF | TRBV5-1 | . | TRBJ2-2 | TRBD2 | 15
TGTGCCAGCAGTTACGACTACTACAATGAGCAGTTCTTC | CASSYDYYNEQFF | TRBV6-2/TRBV6-3 | . | TRBJ2-1 | . | 13
TGTGCCAGCAGGTCCTCCGGGACAGGGTCCTACGAGCAGTACTTC | CASRSSGTGSYEQYF | TRBV6-6 | . | TRBJ2-7 | TRBD1 | 15
TGTGCCACCAGCAGATATGGCGGGGAGCACCAGTACTTC | CATSRYGGEHQYF | TRBV15 | medium-sized | TRBJ2-5 | . | 13
TGTGCCAGCACCATCCGGGACAACAATCAGCCCCAGCATTTT | CASTIRDNNQPQHF | TRBV6-5 | . | TRBJ1-5 | . | 14
TGTGCCAGCAGCCGAGAGACAGGGCCTCTAAGTGGCTACACCTTC | CASSRETGPLSGYTF | TRBV4-2 | . | TRBJ1-2 | TRBD1 | 15
TGTGCCAGCAGCCTAGGACAGCTAAACACCATATATTTT | CASSLGQLNTIYF | TRBV7-9 | . | TRBJ1-3 | . | 13
TGCGCCAGCAGCACCTCGGGACAGACGGATGGGGCCAACGTCCTGACTTTC | CASSTSGQTDGANVLTF | TRBV5-1 | . | TRBJ2-6 | TRBD1 | 17
TGCGCCAGCAGCACGTTGACAGGGGGCCACACCGGGGAGCTGTTTTTT | CASSTLTGGHTGELFF | TRBV5-1 | . | TRBJ2-2 | TRBD1 | 16
TGTGCCAGCAGCCCTAGCGGGGGGTACCTCTACGAGCAGTACTTC | CASSPSGGYLYEQYF | TRBV7-6 | . | TRBJ2-7 | TRBD2 | 15
TGTGCCAGCAGCTCCGGGACAGCCCTCCCCGGGGAGCTGTTTTTT | CASSSGTALPGELFF | TRBV13 | . | TRBJ2-2 | TRBD1 | 15
TGTGCCAGCAGCCCCAGGGTTCCCTATGGCTACACCTTC | CASSPRVPYGYTF | TRBV6-5 | . | TRBJ1-2 | . | 13